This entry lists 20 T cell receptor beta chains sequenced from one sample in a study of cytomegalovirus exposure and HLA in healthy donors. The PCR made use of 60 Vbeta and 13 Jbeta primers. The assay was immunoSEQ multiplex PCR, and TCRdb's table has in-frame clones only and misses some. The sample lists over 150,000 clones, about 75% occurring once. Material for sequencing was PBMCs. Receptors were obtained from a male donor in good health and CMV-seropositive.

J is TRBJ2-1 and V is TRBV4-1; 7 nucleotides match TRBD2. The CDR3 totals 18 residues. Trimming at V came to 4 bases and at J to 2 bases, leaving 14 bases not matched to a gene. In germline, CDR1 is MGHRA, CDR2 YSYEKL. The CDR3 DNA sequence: TGCGCCAGCAGCCGTTTACCCCGCGGGGGAGATACCTACAATGAGCAGTTCTTC. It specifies CASSRLPRGGDTYNEQFF.

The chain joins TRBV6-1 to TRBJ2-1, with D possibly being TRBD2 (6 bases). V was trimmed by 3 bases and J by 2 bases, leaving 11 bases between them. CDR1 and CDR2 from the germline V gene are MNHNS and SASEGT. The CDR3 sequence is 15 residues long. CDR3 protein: CASSESGEPYNEQFF. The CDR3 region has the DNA TGTGCCAGCAGTGAGTCGGGGGAACCCTACAATGAGCAGTTCTTC.

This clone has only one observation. The CDR3 reads CAWSARQGKNTF. Written as DNA, the CDR3 is TGTGCCTGGAGTGCCAGACAGGGGAAGAACACCTTC. V usage is TRBV30 and J usage is TRBJ1-2, with TRBD1 matching over 8 bases. Unmatched junction bases numbered 7, after V lost 1 base and J lost 12 bases. CDR3 length: 12 amino acids. CDR1 and CDR2 (germline): GTSNPN, SVGIG (reference sequence).

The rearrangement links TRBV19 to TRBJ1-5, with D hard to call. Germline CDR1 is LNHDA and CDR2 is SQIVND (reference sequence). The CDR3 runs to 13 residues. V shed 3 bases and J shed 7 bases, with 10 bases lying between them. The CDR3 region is CASSILLTQPQHF. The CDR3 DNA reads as TGTGCCAGTAGTATTCTTCTAACCCAGCCCCAGCATTTT.

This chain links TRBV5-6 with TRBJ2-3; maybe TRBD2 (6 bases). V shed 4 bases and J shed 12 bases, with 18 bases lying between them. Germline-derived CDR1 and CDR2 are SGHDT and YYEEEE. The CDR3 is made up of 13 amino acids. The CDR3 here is CASSDPGLVPQYF. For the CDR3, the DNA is TGTGCCAGCAGCGATCCGGGACTCGTACCCCAGTATTTT.

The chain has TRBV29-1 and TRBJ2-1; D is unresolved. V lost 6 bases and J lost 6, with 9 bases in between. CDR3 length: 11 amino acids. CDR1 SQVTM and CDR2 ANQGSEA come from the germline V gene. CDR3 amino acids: CSVRMVNEQFF. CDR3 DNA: TGCAGCGTGCGGATGGTCAATGAGCAGTTCTTC.

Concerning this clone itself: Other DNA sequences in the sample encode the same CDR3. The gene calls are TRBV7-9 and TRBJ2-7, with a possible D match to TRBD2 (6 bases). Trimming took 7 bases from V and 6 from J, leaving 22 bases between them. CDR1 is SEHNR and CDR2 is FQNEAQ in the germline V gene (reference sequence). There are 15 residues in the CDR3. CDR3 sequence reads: CASTLQAGGISEQYF. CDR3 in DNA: TGTGCCAGCACCCTACAAGCGGGTGGCATCAGCGAGCAGTACTTC.

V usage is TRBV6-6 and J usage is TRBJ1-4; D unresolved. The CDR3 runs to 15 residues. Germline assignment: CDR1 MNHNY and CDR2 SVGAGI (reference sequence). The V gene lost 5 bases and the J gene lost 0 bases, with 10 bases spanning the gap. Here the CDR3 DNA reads TGTGCCAGCAGTCGCTACAGTGCAACTAATGAAAAACTGTTTTTT. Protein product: CASSRYSATNEKLFF.

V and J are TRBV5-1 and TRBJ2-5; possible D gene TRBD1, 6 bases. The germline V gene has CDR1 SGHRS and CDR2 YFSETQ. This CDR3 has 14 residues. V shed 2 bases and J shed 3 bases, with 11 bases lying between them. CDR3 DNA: TGCGCCAGCAGCTTCCCTTACAGGGAAGAGACCCAGTACTTC. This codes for CASSFPYREETQYF. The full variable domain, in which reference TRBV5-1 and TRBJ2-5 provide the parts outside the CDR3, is KAGVTQTPRYLIKTRGQQVTLSCSPISGHRSVSWYQQTPGQGLQFLFEYFSETQRNKGNFPGRFSGRQFSNSRSEMNVSTLELGDSALYLCASSFPYREETQYFGPGTRLLVL.

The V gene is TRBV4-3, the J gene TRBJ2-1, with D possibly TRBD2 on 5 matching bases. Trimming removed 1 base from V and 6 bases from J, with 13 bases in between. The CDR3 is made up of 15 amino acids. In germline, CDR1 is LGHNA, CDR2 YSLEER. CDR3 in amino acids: CASSQGTGSGNEQFF. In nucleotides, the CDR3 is TGCGCCAGCAGCCAAGGAACGGGGTCCGGCAATGAGCAGTTCTTC.

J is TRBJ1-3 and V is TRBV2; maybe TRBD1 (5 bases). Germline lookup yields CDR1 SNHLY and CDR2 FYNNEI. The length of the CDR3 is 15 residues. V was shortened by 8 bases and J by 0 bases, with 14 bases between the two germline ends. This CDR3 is CASGATANSGNTIYF. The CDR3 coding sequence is TGTGCCAGCGGGGCCACAGCCAACTCTGGAAACACCATATATTTT.

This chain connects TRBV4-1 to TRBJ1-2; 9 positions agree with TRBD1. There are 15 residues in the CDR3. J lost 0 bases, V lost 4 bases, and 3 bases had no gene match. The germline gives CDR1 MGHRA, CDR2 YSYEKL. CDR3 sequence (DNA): TGCGCCAGCAGCCCTGGGACAGGGACTAACTATGGCTACACCTTC. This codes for CASSPGTGTNYGYTF.

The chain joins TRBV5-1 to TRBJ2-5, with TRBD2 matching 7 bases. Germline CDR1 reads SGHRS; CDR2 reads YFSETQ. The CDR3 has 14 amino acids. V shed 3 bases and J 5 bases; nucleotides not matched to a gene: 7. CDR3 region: CASSSGGVGETQYF. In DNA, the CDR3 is TGCGCCAGCAGCTCTGGGGGGGTCGGGGAGACCCAGTACTTC.

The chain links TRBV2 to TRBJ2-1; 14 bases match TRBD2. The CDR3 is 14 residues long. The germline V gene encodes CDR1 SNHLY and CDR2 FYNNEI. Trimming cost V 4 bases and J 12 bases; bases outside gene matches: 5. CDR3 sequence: CASSGTSGGPGQFF. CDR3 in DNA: TGTGCCAGCAGTGGGACTAGCGGGGGGCCGGGGCAGTTCTTC.

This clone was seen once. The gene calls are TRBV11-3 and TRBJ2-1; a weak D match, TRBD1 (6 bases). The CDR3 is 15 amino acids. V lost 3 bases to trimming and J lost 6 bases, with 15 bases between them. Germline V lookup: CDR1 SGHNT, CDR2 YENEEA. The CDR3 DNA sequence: TGTGCCAGCAGCTTGGGGGCCGGATGGGGCAATGAGCAGTTCTTC. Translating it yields CASSLGAGWGNEQFF.

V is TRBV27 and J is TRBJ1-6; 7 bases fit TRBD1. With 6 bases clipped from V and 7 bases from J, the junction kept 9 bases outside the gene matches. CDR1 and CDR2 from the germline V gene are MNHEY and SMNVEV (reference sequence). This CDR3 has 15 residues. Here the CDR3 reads CASRLTGTENSPLHF. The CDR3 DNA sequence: TGTGCCAGCAGACTGACCGGGACAGAGAATTCACCCCTCCACTTT.

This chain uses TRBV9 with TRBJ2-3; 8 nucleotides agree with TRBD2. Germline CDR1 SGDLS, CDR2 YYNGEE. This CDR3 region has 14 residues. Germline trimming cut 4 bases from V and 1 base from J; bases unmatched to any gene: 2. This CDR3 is CASSSGGGTDTQYF. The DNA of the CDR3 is TGTGCCAGCAGCTCGGGGGGGGGCACAGATACGCAGTATTTT.

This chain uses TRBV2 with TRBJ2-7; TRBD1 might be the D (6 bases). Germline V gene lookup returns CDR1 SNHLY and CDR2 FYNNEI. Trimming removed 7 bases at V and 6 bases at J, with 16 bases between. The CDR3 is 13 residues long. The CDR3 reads CASNKRQEAEQYF. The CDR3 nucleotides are TGTGCCAGCAACAAAAGACAGGAAGCCGAGCAGTACTTC. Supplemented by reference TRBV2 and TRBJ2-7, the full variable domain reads EPEVTQTPSHQVTQMGQEVILRCVPISNHLYFYWYRQILGQKVEFLVSFYNNEISEKSEIFDDQFSVERPDGSNFTLKIRSTKLEDSAMYFCASNKRQEAEQYFGPGTRLTVT.

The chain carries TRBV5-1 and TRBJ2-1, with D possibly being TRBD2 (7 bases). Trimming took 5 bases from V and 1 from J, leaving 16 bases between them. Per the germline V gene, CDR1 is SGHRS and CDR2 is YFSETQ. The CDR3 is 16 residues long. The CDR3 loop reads CASRVGGGPSYNEQFF. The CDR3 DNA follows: TGCGCCAGCAGGGTGGGCGGGGGCCCATCCTACAATGAGCAGTTCTTC.

CDR3 nucleotide sequence: TGTGCCAGCAGTGACCCAGGGGGCCCGCCTTACGAGCAGTACTTC. Its translation: CASSDPGGPPYEQYF. This chain connects TRBV6-1 to TRBJ2-7; 8 bases fit TRBD1. The CDR3 spans 15 residues. CDR1 and CDR2 from the germline V gene are MNHNS and SASEGT. V lost 3 bases and J lost 4; bases outside the gene matches: 8.